This TCR beta chain was sequenced for a study of cytomegalovirus exposure and HLA in healthy donors. Study-wide context: The same platform was used for the 120 or so validation repertoires as for the approximately 730 first-cohort repertoires, as reported in a later analysis.

Assay: immunoSEQ multiplex PCR; the TCRdb copy retains only in-frame clones and omits some. The repertoire holds some 180,000 clones, with roughly 86% as singletons. The donors were members of the roughly 120-subject validation cohort (separate from the roughly 670-subject first cohort). Note on this clone: Its antigen is unidentified.

V was pared by 4 bases and J by 4 bases, with 15 bases between. This CDR3 comprises 15 residues. The germline V gene encodes CDR1 SGHRS and CDR2 YFSETQ. General observations from the study: It was reportedly the case that the classifier diagnosed cytomegalovirus status with high specificity and sensitivity. Among TCR beta chains, those listed as cytomegalovirus-associated numbered about 160.

The rearrangement links TRBV5-1 to TRBJ2-1; D tentatively fits TRBD1 or TRBD2 (5 bases each). The sequenced sample consisted of PBMCs. The TCR was taken from a man under 40 in good health and CMV-seropositive. The CDR3, as DNA: TGCGCCAGCAGCGTAGCAGGGACGAATTACAATGAGCAGTTCTTC. Translation gives CASSVAGTNYNEQFF.